This T cell receptor beta chain originates from a study of blood T cell repertoires in COVID-19. Background on the study: T cells, B-cell-depleted T cells, or PBMCs provided the cDNA or gDNA that served as material.

Each participant's cohort was designated according to participant-reported clinical history. The recovered donors of Cohort 3 showed two negative PCRs, clearance, or symptom resolution. This CDR3 is built from 14 residues. Germline assignment: CDR1 MNHNS and CDR2 SASEGT. V was trimmed by 0 bases and J by 6 bases, leaving 11 bases between them. Some clones are missing from TCRdb's copy, which holds only in-frame ones; the method was immunoSEQ multiplex PCR. The sample gives 150,000 to 200,000 clones, approximately 86% of which show up once; 2% to 2.5% is in the top ten. The material sequenced was PBMCs or T cells enriched from blood (not recorded which). This receptor was identified in a woman in her twenties or thirties who had recovered from COVID-19. This chain links TRBV6-1 with TRBJ1-2, with TRBD1 as a possible D gene (5 bases). CDR3 bases: TGTGCCAGCAGTGAAGCAGGGGATGTAAATGGCTACACCTTC. This translates into CASSEAGDVNGYTF.